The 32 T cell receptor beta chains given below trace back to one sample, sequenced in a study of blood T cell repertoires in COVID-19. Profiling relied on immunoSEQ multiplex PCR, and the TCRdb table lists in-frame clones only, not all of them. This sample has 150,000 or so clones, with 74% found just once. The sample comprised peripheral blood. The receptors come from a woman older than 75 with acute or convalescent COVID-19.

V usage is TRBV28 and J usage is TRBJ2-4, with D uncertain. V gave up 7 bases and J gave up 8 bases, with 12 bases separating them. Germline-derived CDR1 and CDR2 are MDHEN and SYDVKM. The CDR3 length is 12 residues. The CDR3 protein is CASKGGGDIQYF. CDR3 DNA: TGTGCCAGCAAAGGCGGCGGAGACATTCAGTACTTC.

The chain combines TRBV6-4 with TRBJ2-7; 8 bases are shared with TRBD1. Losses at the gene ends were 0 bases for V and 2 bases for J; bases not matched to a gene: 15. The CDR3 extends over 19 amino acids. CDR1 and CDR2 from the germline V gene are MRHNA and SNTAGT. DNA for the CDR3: TGTGCCAGCAGTGACTCGAAAGGACAGGGAGACCCCTACCCCTACGAGCAGTACTTC. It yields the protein CASSDSKGQGDPYPYEQYF.

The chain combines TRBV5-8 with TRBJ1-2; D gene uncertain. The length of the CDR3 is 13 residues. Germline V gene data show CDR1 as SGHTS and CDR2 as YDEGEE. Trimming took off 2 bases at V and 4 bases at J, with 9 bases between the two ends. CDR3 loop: CASSLRGTYGYTF. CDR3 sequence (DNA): TGTGCCAGCAGCTTACGAGGTACCTATGGCTACACCTTC.

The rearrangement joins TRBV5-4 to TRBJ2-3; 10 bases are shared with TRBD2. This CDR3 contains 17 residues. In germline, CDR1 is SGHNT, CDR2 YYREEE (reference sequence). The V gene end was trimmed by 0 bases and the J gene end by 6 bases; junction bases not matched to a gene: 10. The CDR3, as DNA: TGTGCCAGCAGCTTGGGAGGGCTAGCGGGAGTTTCGGATACGCAGTATTTT. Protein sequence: CASSLGGLAGVSDTQYF.

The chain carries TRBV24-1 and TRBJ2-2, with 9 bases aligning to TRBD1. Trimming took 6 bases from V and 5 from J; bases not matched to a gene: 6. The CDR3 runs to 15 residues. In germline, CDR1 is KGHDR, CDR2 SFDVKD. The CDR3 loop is CATSSTGTGTGELFF. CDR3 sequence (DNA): TGTGCCACCAGTTCAACCGGGACAGGGACCGGGGAGCTGTTTTTT.

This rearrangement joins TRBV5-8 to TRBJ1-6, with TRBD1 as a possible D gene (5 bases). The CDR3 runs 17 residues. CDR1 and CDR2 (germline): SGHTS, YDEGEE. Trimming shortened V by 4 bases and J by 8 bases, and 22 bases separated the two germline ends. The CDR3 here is CASSTPRIGTRDSPLHF. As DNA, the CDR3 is TGTGCCAGCAGCACCCCCCGCATCGGGACTAGAGATTCACCCCTCCACTTT.

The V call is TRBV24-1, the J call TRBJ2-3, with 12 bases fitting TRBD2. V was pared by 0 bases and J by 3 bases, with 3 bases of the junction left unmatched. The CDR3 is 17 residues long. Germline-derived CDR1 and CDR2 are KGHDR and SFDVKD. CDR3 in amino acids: CATSDLSTSGSTDTQYF. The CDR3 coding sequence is TGTGCCACCAGTGATTTGTCGACTAGCGGGAGTACAGATACGCAGTATTTT.

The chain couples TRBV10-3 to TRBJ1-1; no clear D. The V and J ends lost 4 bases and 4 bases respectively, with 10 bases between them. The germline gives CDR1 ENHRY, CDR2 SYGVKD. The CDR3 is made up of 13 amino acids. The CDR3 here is CAISVRLSTEAFF. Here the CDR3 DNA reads TGTGCCATCAGTGTGAGGCTATCCACTGAAGCTTTCTTT.

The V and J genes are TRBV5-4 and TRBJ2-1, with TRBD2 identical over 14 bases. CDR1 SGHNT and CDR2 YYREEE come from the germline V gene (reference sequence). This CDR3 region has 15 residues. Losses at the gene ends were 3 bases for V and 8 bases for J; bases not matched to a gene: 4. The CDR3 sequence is CASSSRLAGGYEQFF. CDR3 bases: TGTGCCAGCAGCTCAAGACTAGCGGGAGGGTATGAGCAGTTCTTC.

CDR3 sequence reads: CASSQGSDGYEQYF. The CDR3 DNA follows: TGTGCCAGCAGCCAAGGGAGCGACGGGTACGAGCAGTACTTC. V and J are TRBV3-1 (or the pseudogene TRBV3-2) and TRBJ2-7; D unresolved. CDR3 size: 14 residues. Deletions cut 1 base from V and 4 bases from J, with 11 bases between. The germline CDR1 and CDR2 sequences are LGHDT and YNNKEL (reference sequence).

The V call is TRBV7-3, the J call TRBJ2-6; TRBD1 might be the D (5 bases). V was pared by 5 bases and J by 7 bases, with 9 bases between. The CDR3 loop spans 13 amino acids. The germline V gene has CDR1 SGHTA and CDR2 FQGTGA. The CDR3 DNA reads TGTGCCAGCAGCCAGCAGGGTGCCAACGTCCTGACTTTC. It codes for CASSQQGANVLTF.

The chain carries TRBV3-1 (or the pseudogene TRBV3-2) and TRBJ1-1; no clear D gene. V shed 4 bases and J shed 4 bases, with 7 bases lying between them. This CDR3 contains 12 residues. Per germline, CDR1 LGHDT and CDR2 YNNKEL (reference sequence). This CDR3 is CASSRGFTEAFF. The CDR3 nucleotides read TGTGCCAGCAGCCGAGGGTTCACTGAAGCTTTCTTT.

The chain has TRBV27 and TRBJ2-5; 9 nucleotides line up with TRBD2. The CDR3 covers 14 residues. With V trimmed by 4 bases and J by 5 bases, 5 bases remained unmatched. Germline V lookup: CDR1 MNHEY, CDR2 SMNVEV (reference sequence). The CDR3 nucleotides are TGTGCCAGCAGTTCACCCGGGACTAGCGAGACCCAGTACTTC. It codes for CASSSPGTSETQYF.

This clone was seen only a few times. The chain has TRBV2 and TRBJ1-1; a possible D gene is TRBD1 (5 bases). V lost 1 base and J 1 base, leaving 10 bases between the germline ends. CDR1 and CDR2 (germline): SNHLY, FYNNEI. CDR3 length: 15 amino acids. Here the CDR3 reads CASSEVGPGNTEAFF. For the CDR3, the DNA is TGTGCCAGCAGTGAAGTGGGGCCAGGGAACACTGAAGCTTTCTTT.

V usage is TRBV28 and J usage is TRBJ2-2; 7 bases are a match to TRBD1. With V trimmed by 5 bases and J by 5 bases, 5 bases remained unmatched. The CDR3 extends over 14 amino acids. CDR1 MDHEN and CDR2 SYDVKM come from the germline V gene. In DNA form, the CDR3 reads TGTGCCAGCAGTCACGCGACAGGGACCGGGGAGCTGTTTTTT. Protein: CASSHATGTGELFF.

DNA of the CDR3: TGTGCCAGCAGCGTAGTTACGGGGTCCGACATGAACACTGAAGCTTTCTTT. It translates to CASSVVTGSDMNTEAFF. The chain is built from TRBV9 and TRBJ1-1; no definite D call. V lost 0 bases to trimming and J lost 0 bases, with 15 bases between them. This CDR3 region has 17 residues. Germline CDR1 is SGDLS and CDR2 is YYNGEE.

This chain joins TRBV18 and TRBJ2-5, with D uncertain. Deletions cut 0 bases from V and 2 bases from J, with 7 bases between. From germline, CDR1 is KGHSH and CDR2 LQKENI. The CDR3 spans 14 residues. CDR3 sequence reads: CASSPPPHQETQYF. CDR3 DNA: TGTGCCAGCTCACCACCCCCCCATCAAGAGACCCAGTACTTC.

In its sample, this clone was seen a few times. CDR3 loop: CASSNAGTAYEKLFF. The CDR3 nucleotides are TGTGCCAGCAGCAATGCCGGGACAGCTTATGAAAAACTGTTTTTT. The chain is built from TRBV9 and TRBJ1-4, with 7 nucleotides matching TRBD1. Germline CDR1 is SGDLS and CDR2 is YYNGEE. After removal of 4 bases from V and 6 bases from J, the junction contained 9 bases not matched to a gene. The length of the CDR3 is 15 residues.

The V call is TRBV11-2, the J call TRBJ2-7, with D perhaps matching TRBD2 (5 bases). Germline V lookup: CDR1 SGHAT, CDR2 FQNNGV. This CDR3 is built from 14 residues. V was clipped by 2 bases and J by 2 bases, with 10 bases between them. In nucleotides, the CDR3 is TGTGCCAGCAGCTTAATCCGGGGAACCTACGAGCAGTACTTC. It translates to CASSLIRGTYEQYF.

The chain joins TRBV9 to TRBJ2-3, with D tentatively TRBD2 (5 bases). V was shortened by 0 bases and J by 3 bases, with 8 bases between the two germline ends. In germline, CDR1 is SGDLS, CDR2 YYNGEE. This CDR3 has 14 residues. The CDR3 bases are TGTGCCAGCAGCGTAGCTGAGGGAACAGATACGCAGTATTTT. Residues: CASSVAEGTDTQYF. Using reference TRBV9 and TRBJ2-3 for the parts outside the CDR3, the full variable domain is DSGVTQTPKHLITATGQRVTLRCSPRSGDLSVYWYQQSLDQGLQFLIQYYNGEERAKGNILERFSAQQFPDLHSELNLSSLELGDSALYFCASSVAEGTDTQYFGPGTRLTVL.

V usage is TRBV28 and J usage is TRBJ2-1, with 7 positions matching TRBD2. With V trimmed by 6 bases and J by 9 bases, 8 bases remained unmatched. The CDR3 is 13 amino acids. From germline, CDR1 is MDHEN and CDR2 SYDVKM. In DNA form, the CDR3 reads TGTGCCAGCAGACCAGCGGGCGGGGGTGAGCAGTTCTTC. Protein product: CASRPAGGGEQFF. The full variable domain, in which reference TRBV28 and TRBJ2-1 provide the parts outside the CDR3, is DVKVTQSSRYLVKRTGEKVFLECVQDMDHENMFWYRQDPGLGLRLIYFSYDVKMKEKGDIPEGYSVSREKKERFSLILESASTNQTSMYLCASRPAGGGEQFFGPGTRLTVL.

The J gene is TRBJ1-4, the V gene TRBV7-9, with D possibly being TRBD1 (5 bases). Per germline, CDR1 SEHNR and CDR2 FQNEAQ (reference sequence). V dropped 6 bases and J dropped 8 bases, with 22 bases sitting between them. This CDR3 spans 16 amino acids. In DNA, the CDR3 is TGTGCCAGCAGAATCCGGGACTCTGGGAGGGTCGAAAAACTGTTTTTT. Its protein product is CASRIRDSGRVEKLFF.

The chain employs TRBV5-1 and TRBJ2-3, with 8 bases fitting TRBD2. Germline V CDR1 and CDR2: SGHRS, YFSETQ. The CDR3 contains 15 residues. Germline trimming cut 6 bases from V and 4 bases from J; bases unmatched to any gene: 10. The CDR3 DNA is TGCGCCAGCAAACGGGAGGGCCTGTGGGCAGATACGCAGTATTTT. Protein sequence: CASKREGLWADTQYF.

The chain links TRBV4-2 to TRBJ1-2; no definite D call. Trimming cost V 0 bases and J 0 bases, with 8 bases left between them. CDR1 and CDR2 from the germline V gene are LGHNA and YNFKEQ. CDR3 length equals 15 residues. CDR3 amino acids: CASSQEYNTNYGYTF. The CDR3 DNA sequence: TGTGCCAGCAGCCAAGAGTACAACACTAACTATGGCTACACCTTC.

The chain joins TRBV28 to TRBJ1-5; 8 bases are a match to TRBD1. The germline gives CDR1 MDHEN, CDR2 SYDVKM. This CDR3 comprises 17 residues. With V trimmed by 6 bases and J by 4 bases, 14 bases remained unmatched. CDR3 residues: CASSSPGGQVLNQPQHF. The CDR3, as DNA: TGTGCCAGCAGCTCACCCGGGGGACAGGTCCTAAATCAGCCCCAGCATTTT.

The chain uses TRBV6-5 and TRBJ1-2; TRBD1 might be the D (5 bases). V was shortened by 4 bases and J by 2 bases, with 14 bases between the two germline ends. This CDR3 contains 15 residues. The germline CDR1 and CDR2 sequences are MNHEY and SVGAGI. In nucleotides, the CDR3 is TGTGCCAGCAGTTTCGCAGGGCACCACAACTATGGCTACACCTTC. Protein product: CASSFAGHHNYGYTF.

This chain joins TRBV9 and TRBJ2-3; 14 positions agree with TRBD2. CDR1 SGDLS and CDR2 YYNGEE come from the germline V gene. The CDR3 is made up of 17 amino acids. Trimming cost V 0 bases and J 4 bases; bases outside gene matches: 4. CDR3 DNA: TGTGCCAGCAGCGTAGGGACTAGCGGGAGGTATGCAGATACGCAGTATTTT. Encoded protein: CASSVGTSGRYADTQYF.

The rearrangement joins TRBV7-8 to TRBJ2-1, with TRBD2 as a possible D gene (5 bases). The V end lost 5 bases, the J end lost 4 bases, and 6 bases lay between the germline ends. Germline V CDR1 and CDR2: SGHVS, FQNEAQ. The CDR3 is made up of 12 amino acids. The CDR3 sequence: CASSEGYNEQFF. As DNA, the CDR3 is TGTGCCAGCAGCGAGGGATACAATGAGCAGTTCTTC.

The chain's CDR3 is CASSVGGAPEQYF. The CDR3 DNA is TGTGCCAGCAGTGTGGGTGGGGCTCCCGAGCAGTACTTC. This chain connects TRBV2 to TRBJ2-7; D is perhaps TRBD1 (5 bases). From germline, CDR1 is SNHLY and CDR2 FYNNEI. The length of the CDR3 is 13 residues. With 4 bases removed from V and 6 bases from J, the gap between germline ends came to 13 bases.

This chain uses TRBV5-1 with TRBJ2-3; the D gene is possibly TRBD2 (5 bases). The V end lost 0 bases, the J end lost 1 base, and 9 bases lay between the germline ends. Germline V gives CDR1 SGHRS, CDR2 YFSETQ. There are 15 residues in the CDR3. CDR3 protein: CASSLVEEGTDTQYF. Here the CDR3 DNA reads TGCGCCAGCAGCTTGGTGGAGGAGGGCACAGATACGCAGTATTTT.

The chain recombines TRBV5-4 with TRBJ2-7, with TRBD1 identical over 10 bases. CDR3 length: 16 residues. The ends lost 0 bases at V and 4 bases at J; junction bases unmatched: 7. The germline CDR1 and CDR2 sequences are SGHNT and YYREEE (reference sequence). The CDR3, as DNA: TGTGCCAGCAGCTTGGTGAGCGACAGGGGGCGATACGAGCAGTACTTC. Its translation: CASSLVSDRGRYEQYF.

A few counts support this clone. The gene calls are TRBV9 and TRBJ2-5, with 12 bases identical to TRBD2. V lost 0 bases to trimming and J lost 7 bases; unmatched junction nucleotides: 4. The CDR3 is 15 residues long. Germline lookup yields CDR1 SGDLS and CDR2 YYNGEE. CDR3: CASSVDVTSGRTQYF. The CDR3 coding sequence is TGTGCCAGCAGCGTAGATGTGACTAGCGGGAGGACCCAGTACTTC.